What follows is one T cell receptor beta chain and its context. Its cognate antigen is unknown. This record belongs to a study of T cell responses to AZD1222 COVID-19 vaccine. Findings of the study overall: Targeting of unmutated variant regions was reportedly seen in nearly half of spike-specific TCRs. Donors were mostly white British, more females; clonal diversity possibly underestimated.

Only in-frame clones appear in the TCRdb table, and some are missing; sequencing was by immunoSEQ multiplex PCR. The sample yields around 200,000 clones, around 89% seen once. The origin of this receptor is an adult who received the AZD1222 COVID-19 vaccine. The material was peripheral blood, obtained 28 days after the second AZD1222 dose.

Here the CDR3 reads CASSFSGIHSSYNEQFF. CDR3 in DNA: TGTGCCAGCAGTTTCTCGGGGATTCACAGCTCCTACAATGAGCAGTTCTTC. The V gene is TRBV28, the J gene TRBJ2-1; D is perhaps TRBD2 (5 bases). V lost 3 bases and J lost 0, with 15 bases in between. This CDR3 region has 17 residues. Germline V gene sequence: CDR1 MDHEN, CDR2 SYDVKM.